The TCR beta chain described here comes from a study of cytotoxic CD8 clonotypes in ibrutinib-treated CLL. Study summary: Partial response was seen in about 25 patients and complete response in 2; after median around six years, approximately 14 stayed remitted, about 12 progressed. When averaged across all of the samples, the counts came to some 250,000 productive templates and 86,000 or so productive rearrangements. Study-wide results and caveats: Clonality at baseline surpassed age-matched healthy donors and tracked circulating CD8+ T-cell counts. Upon ibrutinib response clonality rose, and upon progression it fell back toward baseline.

On this clone: Its specificity is unknown.

V shed 4 bases and J shed 5 bases, with 12 bases lying between them. In germline, CDR1 is SGDLS, CDR2 YYNGEE. The CDR3 consists of 13 residues. Here immunoSEQ multiplex PCR was the method, and the copy in TCRdb shows in-frame clones only, minus some. The table shows 130,000 or so clones, with roughly 85% occurring only once. The clonotype originates from a human donor with chronic lymphocytic leukemia. Sequences were derived from PBMCs, sampled after 24 months of ibrutinib treatment. This rearrangement joins TRBV9 to TRBJ1-2; D is undetermined. CDR3 coding DNA: TGTGCCAGCAGCCCTTCTGGGGAGTATGGCTACACCTTC. Protein product: CASSPSGEYGYTF.